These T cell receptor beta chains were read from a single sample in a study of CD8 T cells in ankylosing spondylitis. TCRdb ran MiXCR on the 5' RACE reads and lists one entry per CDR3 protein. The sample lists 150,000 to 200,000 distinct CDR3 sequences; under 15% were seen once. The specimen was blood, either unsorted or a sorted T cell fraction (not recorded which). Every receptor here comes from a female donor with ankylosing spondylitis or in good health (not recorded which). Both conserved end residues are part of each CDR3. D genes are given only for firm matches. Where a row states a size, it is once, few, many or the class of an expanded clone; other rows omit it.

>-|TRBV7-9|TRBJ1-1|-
TGTCCCAGCAGCTTAGAAGGACTCGGGACTGAAGCTTTCTTT
CPSSLEGLGTEAFF
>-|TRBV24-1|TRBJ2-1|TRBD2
TGTGCCACCAGTGAGTCCGCTAGCGGGAGATGGGGTGAGCAGTTCTTC
CATSESASGRWGEQFF
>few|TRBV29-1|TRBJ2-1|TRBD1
TGCAGCGTCCGACAGGGGTGGGTCGACATCAATGAGCAGTTCTTC
CSVRQGWVDINEQFF
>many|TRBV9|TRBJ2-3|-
TGTGCCAGCAGCGTAGGGACAGCTAGCACAGATACGCAGTATTTT
CASSVGTASTDTQYF
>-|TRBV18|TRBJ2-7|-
TGTGCCAGCTCACCTAAACACTTAGCGGATATAGGGAGTGAGCAGTACTTC
CASSPKHLADIGSEQYF
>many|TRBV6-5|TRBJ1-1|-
TGTGCCAGCAGTTACTTCTTTACCACTGAAGCTTTCTTT
CASSYFFTTEAFF
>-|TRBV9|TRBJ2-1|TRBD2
TGTGCCAGCAGCGCGACTAGCGGGAGGGGGCTCAATGAGCAGTTCTTC
CASSATSGRGLNEQFF
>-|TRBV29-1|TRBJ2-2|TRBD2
TGCAGCGCCGGGACTAGCGGGGCCGGGGAGCTGTTTTTT
CSAGTSGAGELFF
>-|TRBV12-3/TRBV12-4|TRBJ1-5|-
TGTGCCAGCAGTTGGACGGTTAATAGCAATCAGCCCCAGCATTTT
CASSWTVNSNQPQHF
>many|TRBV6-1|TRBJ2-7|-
TGTGCCAGCAGTTCGCTAACGGGCGAGCAGTACTTC
CASSSLTGEQYF
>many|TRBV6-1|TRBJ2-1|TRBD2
TGTGCCAGCAGTGATCGGGCGGGAGGCTCCTACAATGAGCAGTTCTTC
CASSDRAGGSYNEQFF
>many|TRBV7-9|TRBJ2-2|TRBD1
TGTGCCAGCAGCTCCAGGACAGGGACGAACACCGGGGAGCTGTTTTTT
CASSSRTGTNTGELFF
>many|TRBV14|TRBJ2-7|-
TGTGCCAGCAGTCCCAAGATCCGATCCTACGAGCAGTACTTC
CASSPKIRSYEQYF
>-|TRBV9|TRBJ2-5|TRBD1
TGTGCCAGCAGCGTAACAGGGGGTTTGGCGGGTCTCCAAGAGACCCAGTACTTC
CASSVTGGLAGLQETQYF
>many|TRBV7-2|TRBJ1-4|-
TGTGCCAGCAGCTTACAGGGAAATGAAAAACTGTTTTTT
CASSLQGNEKLFF
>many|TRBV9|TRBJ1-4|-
TGTGCCAGCAGCGGGGGCCCAAGGGAGGAAAAACTGTTTTTT
CASSGGPREEKLFF
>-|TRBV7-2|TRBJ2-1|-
TGTGCCAGCAGCTCCGGGCTGCCAGGGGTTAATGAGCAGTTCTTC
CASSSGLPGVNEQFF
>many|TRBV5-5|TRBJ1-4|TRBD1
TGTGCCAGCAGCGGCCATACAGGGGGTAATGAAAAACTGTTTTTT
CASSGHTGGNEKLFF
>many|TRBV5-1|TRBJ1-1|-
TGCGCCAGCAGCTTGGAGGCCAGGGGTAATACTGAAGCTTTCTTT
CASSLEARGNTEAFF
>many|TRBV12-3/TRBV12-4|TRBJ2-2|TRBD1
TGTGCCAGCAGTTTACCCAGGGGGTTCACCGGGGAGCTGTTTTTT
CASSLPRGFTGELFF
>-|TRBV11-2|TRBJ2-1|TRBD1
TGTGCCAGCAGCTTTCCGGGACAGGGGATCCATGAGCAGTTCTTC
CASSFPGQGIHEQFF
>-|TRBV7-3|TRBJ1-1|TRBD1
TGTGCCAGCAGCCAACACAGGGGGCGCATTGAAAGAGGCACTGAAGCTTTCTTT
CASSQHRGRIERGTEAFF
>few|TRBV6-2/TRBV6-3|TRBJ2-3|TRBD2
TGTGCCAGCAGTTTCGGGACTACCACAGATACGCAGTATTTT
CASSFGTTTDTQYF
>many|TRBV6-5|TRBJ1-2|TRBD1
TGTGCCAGCAGTTCTCCGCGTGGACAGGGTGAATATGGCTACACCTTC
CASSSPRGQGEYGYTF
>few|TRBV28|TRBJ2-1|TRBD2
TGTGCCAGCAGGGCGCGGGCTAGCGGGAACAATGAGCAGTTCTTC
CASRARASGNNEQFF
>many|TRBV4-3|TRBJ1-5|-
TGCGCCAGCAGCCAAGAATGGGTTTCCAATCAGCCCCAGCATTTT
CASSQEWVSNQPQHF
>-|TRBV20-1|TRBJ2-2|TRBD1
TGCAGTGTCCCGGGACAGGGTCGCACCGGGGAGCTGTTTTTT
CSVPGQGRTGELFF
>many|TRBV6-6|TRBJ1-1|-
TGTGCCAGCAGCCTGGTCCCGAACACTGAAGCTTTCTTT
CASSLVPNTEAFF
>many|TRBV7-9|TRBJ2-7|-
TGTGCCAGCAGCTACGGGACTCACTACGAGCAGTACTTC
CASSYGTHYEQYF
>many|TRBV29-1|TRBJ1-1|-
TGCAGCGTTGAAGATTTCGGGGTGAACACTGAAGCTTTCTTT
CSVEDFGVNTEAFF
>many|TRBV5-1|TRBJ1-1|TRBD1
TGCGCCAGCAGCATTGGACAGGGGGCCGCTGAAGCTTTCTTT
CASSIGQGAAEAFF
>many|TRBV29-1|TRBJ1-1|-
TGCAGCGTTGGACTTTTTGGGAACACTGAAGCTTTCTTT
CSVGLFGNTEAFF
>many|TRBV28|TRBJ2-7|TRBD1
TGTGCCAGCAGCCCTCGGACAGGTGCCTACGAGCAGTACTTC
CASSPRTGAYEQYF
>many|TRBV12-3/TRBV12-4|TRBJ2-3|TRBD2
TGTGCCAGCAGGCGGGGGTTCGATACGCAGTATTTT
CASRRGFDTQYF
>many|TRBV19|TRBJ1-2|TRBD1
TGTGCCAGTATTCCTCAACCGGGACAGGGGCGAGGCTACACCTTC
CASIPQPGQGRGYTF
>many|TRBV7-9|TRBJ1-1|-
TGTGCCAGCAGCCCGACCCCGGCCACTGAAGCTTTCTTT
CASSPTPATEAFF
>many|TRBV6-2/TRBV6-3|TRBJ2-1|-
TGTGCCAGCAGTTACAGGACCGCCGAGCAGTTCTTC
CASSYRTAEQFF
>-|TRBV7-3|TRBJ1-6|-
TGTGCCAGCAGCTTAAACCCCGGTTTCCTAAATTCACCCCTCCACTTT
CASSLNPGFLNSPLHF
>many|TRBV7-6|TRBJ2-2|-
TGTGCCAGCAGCCGGACTTTACACACCGGGGAGCTGTTTTTT
CASSRTLHTGELFF
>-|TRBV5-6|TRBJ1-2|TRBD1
TGTGCCAGCACAGAGACAGGGGGCGCCGGGGATGGCTACACCTTC
CASTETGGAGDGYTF
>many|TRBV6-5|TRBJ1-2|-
TGTGCCAGCAGTTACCCGGGTTTTGGGCGAGGAGGCTACACCTTC
CASSYPGFGRGGYTF
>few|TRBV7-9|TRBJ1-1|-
TGTGCCAGCAGCTCCGAGGGAACGAGGGTGAAAGCTTTCTTT
CASSSEGTRVKAFF
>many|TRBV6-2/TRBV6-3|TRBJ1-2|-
TGTGCCAGCAACACAAAAATAAAAGCGTACTATGGCTACACCTTC
CASNTKIKAYYGYTF
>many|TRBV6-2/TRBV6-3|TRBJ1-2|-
TGTGCCAGCGAGGGGAGGTATGGCTACACCTTC
CASEGRYGYTF
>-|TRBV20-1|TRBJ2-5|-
TGCAGTGCTAGAGATGCGGAGACCCAGTACTTC
CSARDAETQYF
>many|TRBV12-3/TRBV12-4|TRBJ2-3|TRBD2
TGTGCCAGCAGTTTCACTAGCGGGAGAACAGATACGCAGTATTTT
CASSFTSGRTDTQYF
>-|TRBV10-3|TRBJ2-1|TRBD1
TGTGCCATCAGTGTTCAGGGGGCTCATGAGCAGTTCTTC
CAISVQGAHEQFF
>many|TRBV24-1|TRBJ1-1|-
TGTGCCACCAGTCAGGGAAACACTGAAGCTTTCTTT
CATSQGNTEAFF
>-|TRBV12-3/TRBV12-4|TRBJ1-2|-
TGTGCCAGCAAGTCCGGGTCGCGGGGCTACACCTTC
CASKSGSRGYTF
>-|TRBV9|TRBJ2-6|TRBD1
TGTGCCAGCAGCGCACAGGGGGCGTGGGGGGCCAACGTCCTGACTTTC
CASSAQGAWGANVLTF
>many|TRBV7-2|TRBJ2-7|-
TGTGCCAGCAGCTTAGGACCTGGGACCTACGAGCAGTACTTC
CASSLGPGTYEQYF
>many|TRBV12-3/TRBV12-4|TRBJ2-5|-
TGTGCCAGCAGTTTACTGGAGGGACAAGAGACCCAGTACTTC
CASSLLEGQETQYF